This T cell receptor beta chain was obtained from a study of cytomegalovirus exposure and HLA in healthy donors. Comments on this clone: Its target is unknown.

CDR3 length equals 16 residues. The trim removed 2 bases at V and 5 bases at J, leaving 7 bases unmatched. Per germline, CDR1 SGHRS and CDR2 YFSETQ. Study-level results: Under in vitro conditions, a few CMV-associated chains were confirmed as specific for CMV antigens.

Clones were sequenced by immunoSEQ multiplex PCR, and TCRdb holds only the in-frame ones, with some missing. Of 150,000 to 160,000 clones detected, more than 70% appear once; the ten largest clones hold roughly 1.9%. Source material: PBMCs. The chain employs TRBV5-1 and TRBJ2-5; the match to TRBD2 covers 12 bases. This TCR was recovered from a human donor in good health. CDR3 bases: TGCGCCAGCAGCTTAACTGCCGGGACTAGCGGGGAGACCCAGTACTTC. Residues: CASSLTAGTSGETQYF.